These 10 T cell receptor beta chains originate from one sample sequenced in a study of cytomegalovirus exposure and HLA in healthy donors (TCRdb year 2017). Receptor libraries were prepared by the immunoSEQ multiplex PCR assay. The multiplex PCR relied on a mix of 60 forward primers for TCR Vbeta segments and 13 reverse primers for TCR Jbeta segments. The clones in this table, taken by TCRdb from immuneACCESS, are in-frame only. Not every clone is retained; where verified, under half of the shortfall comes from an unresolved V gene, and the cause of the rest is unknown. This sample comprises 100,000 to 150,000 clones, about 80% of them detected only once. Of the sample, 8.9% falls within the top ten clones. The sequencing sample was made of PBMCs. The source of these receptors is a man aged 25 to 40 in good health and CMV-seropositive.

This chain connects TRBV30 to TRBJ2-1, with D possibly TRBD1 on 6 matching bases. Germline CDR1 reads GTSNPN; CDR2 reads SVGIG (reference sequence). The V gene lost 6 bases and the J gene lost 9 bases, with 18 bases spanning the gap. There are 13 residues in the CDR3. CDR3: CACKWWGRSEQFF. CDR3 coding DNA: TGTGCCTGTAAATGGTGGGGGCGGAGTGAGCAGTTCTTC.

The chain joins TRBV2 to TRBJ2-2; 10 bases are a match to TRBD2. Germline CDR1 SNHLY, CDR2 FYNNEI. This CDR3 region has 15 residues. V gave up 4 bases and J gave up 6 bases; unmatched junction bases: 5. The CDR3 reads CASSGSGGAPGELFF. The CDR3 coding sequence is TGTGCCAGCAGTGGGAGCGGGGGGGCCCCCGGGGAGCTGTTTTTT.

This chain connects TRBV27 to TRBJ2-7; 9 nucleotides agree with TRBD1. The ends lost 6 bases at V and 5 bases at J; junction bases unmatched: 8. This CDR3 comprises 14 residues. From germline, CDR1 is MNHEY and CDR2 SMNVEV (reference sequence). The CDR3 bases are TGTGCCAGCAGCCGGGACAGGGAGCTCCACGAGCAGTACTTC. Translation gives CASSRDRELHEQYF.

The chain uses TRBV5-1 and TRBJ2-5, with TRBD2 identical over 8 bases. This CDR3 contains 14 residues. Germline lookup yields CDR1 SGHRS and CDR2 YFSETQ. V gave up 2 bases and J gave up 3 bases; unmatched junction bases: 3. Here the CDR3 reads CASSFPGLEETQYF. In DNA, the CDR3 is TGCGCCAGCAGCTTCCCGGGACTAGAAGAGACCCAGTACTTC.

The V and J genes are TRBV10-3 and TRBJ1-1; no clear D gene. The CDR3 consists of 12 residues. Between the trimmed V and J ends, which lost 5 bases and 1 base, there was a span of 5 bases. The germline V gene has CDR1 ENHRY and CDR2 SYGVKD. CDR3 amino acids: CAISPGNTEAFF. In DNA form, the CDR3 reads TGTGCCATCAGTCCGGGGAACACTGAAGCTTTCTTT.

With regard to this clone: The junction shows a germline mismatch at one end, possibly a read error. The genes are TRBV7-9 and TRBJ1-3, with 8 bases that match TRBD1. Germline CDR1 reads SEHNR; CDR2 reads FQNEAQ (reference sequence). This CDR3 region has 17 residues. This chain's CDR3 is CSSTPGGSRVSGNTIYF. CDR3 bases: TGTTCCAGCACCCCAGGGGGCAGCCGGGTCTCTGGAAACACCATATATTTT.

The chain uses TRBV5-6 and TRBJ1-1; D gene unclear. The CDR3 has 14 residues. V lost 2 bases to trimming and J lost 0 bases, with 8 bases between them. Germline V lookup: CDR1 SGHDT, CDR2 YYEEEE. CDR3 nucleotide sequence: TGTGCCAGCAGCTTCGGGTTTGTGAACACTGAAGCTTTCTTT. Its translation is CASSFGFVNTEAFF.

This rearrangement joins TRBV19 to TRBJ2-2; maybe TRBD2 (6 bases). Germline CDR1 and CDR2: LNHDA and SQIVND (reference sequence). V was cut by 7 bases and J by 6 bases, with 12 bases left in between. There are 13 residues in the CDR3. The CDR3, as DNA: TGTGCCAGTACCCGCCCGGGGGCCGGGGAGCTGTTTTTT. Amino acids: CASTRPGAGELFF. The variable domain in full, completed from reference TRBV19 and TRBJ2-2, reads DGGITQSPKYLFRKEGQNVTLSCEQNLNHDAMYWYRQDPGQGLRLIYYSQIVNDFQKGDIAEGYSVSREKKESFPLTVTSAQKNPTAFYLCASTRPGAGELFFGEGSRLTVL.

The rearrangement uses TRBV19 and TRBJ1-1, with D possibly TRBD1 on 5 matching bases. CDR3 length: 14 amino acids. Trimming removed 6 bases from V and 4 bases from J, with 15 bases in between. Germline lookup yields CDR1 LNHDA and CDR2 SQIVND (reference sequence). Here the CDR3 DNA reads TGTGCCAGTAGCGCTCAGGGTTCGTCCACTGAAGCTTTCTTT. Its translation: CASSAQGSSTEAFF.

This clone was detected once. The rearrangement links TRBV7-6 to TRBJ2-7; 13 bases match TRBD2. Germline CDR1 SGHVS, CDR2 FNYEAQ. V dropped 0 bases and J dropped 5; count of bases not matched to a gene: 10. This CDR3 comprises 18 residues. CDR3 in amino acids: CASSLALGLAGDFDEQYF. CDR3 coding DNA: TGTGCCAGCAGCTTAGCGCTCGGACTAGCGGGGGACTTTGACGAGCAGTACTTC.